A single sample is the source of the 10 T cell receptor beta chains below, sequenced in a study of beta chain features in type 1 diabetes. Reverse transcription of all isolated RNA meant that expressed TCRB transcripts were sequenced. Profiled with immunoSEQ multiplex PCR; TCRdb holds only in-frame clones, not every one. The repertoire has roughly 450,000 clones, about 10% of them found once; the top ten carry 0.045% to 0.06%. Sequencing was done on a sample of naive CD4+ T cells from blood. The receptors here all came from a young woman in good health.

V is TRBV15 and J is TRBJ1-5; D may be TRBD1 (6 bases). CDR3 length equals 16 residues. Trimming took off 3 bases at V and 0 bases at J, with 12 bases between the two ends. Looked up from germline, CDR1 is LNHNV and CDR2 is YYDKDF (reference sequence). The CDR3 loop reads CATSSKRGYSNQPQHF. CDR3 nucleotides: TGTGCCACCAGCAGTAAAAGGGGGTATAGCAATCAGCCCCAGCATTTT.

The chain couples TRBV7-9 to TRBJ2-6; 9 bases match TRBD1. The CDR3 is made up of 16 amino acids. The germline CDR1 and CDR2 sequences are SEHNR and FQNEAQ (reference sequence). After removal of 10 bases from V and 0 bases from J, the junction contained 7 bases not matched to a gene. Written as DNA, the CDR3 is TGTGCCACTACCGGGACAGGGATCTCTGGGGCCAACGTCCTGACTTTC. Translating it yields CATTGTGISGANVLTF.

Written as DNA, the CDR3 is TGTGCCAGCAGTTATAGCAATCAGCCCCAGCATTTT. Encoded protein: CASSYSNQPQHF. The chain has TRBV28 and TRBJ1-5; no clear D gene. Germline V CDR1 and CDR2: MDHEN, SYDVKM. This CDR3 is 12 amino acids long. Trimming pared 4 bases from V and 0 bases from J, leaving 1 base between.

This clone was picked up a small number of times. The J gene is TRBJ2-1, the V gene TRBV14; 7 nucleotides align to TRBD2. After removal of 6 bases from V and 11 bases from J, the junction contained 10 bases not matched to a gene. The CDR3 sequence is 13 residues long. The germline CDR1 and CDR2 sequences are SGHDN and FVKESK. The CDR3 here is CASSMELGTKQFF. CDR3 nucleotide sequence: TGTGCCAGCAGTATGGAGTTGGGGACTAAGCAGTTCTTC.

This clone has only a few counts. The V gene is TRBV18, the J gene TRBJ2-3; 7 bases agree with TRBD2. The trim removed 2 bases at V and 4 bases at J, leaving 9 bases unmatched. There are 16 residues in the CDR3. Germline V gene data show CDR1 as KGHSH and CDR2 as LQKENI. The CDR3 is CASSPWEGPTPDTQYF. CDR3 sequence (DNA): TGTGCCAGCTCACCATGGGAGGGCCCGACTCCAGATACGCAGTATTTT.

This clone was observed many times. Other nucleotide sequences in the sample specify the same CDR3. The V and J genes are TRBV29-1 and TRBJ2-5; a possible D gene is TRBD2 (5 bases). V lost 4 bases, J lost 1 base, and 7 bases lay in between. Germline V lookup: CDR1 SQVTM, CDR2 ANQGSEA. This CDR3 is built from 12 residues. Here the CDR3 DNA reads TGCAGCGTTGTCGGGATCCAAGAGACCCAGTACTTC. Protein sequence: CSVVGIQETQYF.

This clone occurred a few times. The chain uses TRBV10-3 and TRBJ1-4; unclear D gene. The germline V gene has CDR1 ENHRY and CDR2 SYGVKD. The CDR3 extends over 15 amino acids. V was pared by 0 bases and J by 0 bases, with 5 bases between. CDR3 amino acids: CAISESFATNEKLFF. Written as DNA, the CDR3 is TGTGCCATCAGTGAGTCTTTTGCAACTAATGAAAAACTGTTTTTT.

The rearrangement links TRBV5-1 to TRBJ2-3; no definite D call. Germline values: CDR1 SGHRS, CDR2 YFSETQ. V was trimmed by 1 base and J by 5 bases, leaving 14 bases between them. This CDR3 spans 15 amino acids. The CDR3 coding sequence is TGCGCCAGCAGCTTGATGGGGAATCCCGAAGATACGCAGTATTTT. Its translation is CASSLMGNPEDTQYF.

In this sample, this clone turned up a few times. This CDR3 reads CASRGLAAYNEQFF. CDR3 DNA: TGTGCCAGCAGGGGACTAGCGGCATACAATGAGCAGTTCTTC. The rearrangement joins TRBV6-5 to TRBJ2-1; TRBD2 aligns across 11 bases. Germline loops: CDR1 MNHEY, CDR2 SVGAGI. There are 14 residues in the CDR3. V was clipped by 6 bases and J by 4 bases; unmatched bases: 2.

The chain is built from TRBV14 and TRBJ1-4, with D perhaps matching TRBD1 (5 bases). This CDR3 comprises 14 residues. Germline V CDR1 and CDR2: SGHDN, FVKESK. V was trimmed by 2 bases and J by 8 bases, leaving 12 bases between them. CDR3 region: CASSQSGLDEKLFF. The CDR3 region has the DNA TGTGCCAGCAGCCAATCAGGGCTGGACGAAAAACTGTTTTTT.